This TCR beta chain was found in a study of shared clonotypes between healthy human individuals. Naive CD8 isolation took CD45RO-negative cells positively selected for CCR7 and excluded terminally differentiated effector memory CD45RA+ cells. Assay used: immunoSEQ multiplex PCR; TCRdb lists only in-frame clones, some missing. Of roughly 2,000,000 clones detected, 80% to 95% appear once; the ten largest clones hold under 2%. The V gene end was trimmed by 2 bases and the J gene end by 4 bases; junction bases not matched to a gene: 10. Germline V gives CDR1 GTSNPN, CDR2 SVGIG (reference sequence). The CDR3 length is 15 residues.

Sequencing was carried out using naive CD8+ T cells from PBMCs. This receptor was obtained from a man aged 18 to 29 in good health. Some clones in this sample may be carry-over from other donors' samples. The chain combines TRBV30 with TRBJ1-2; TRBD1 agrees at 7 bases. CDR3 amino acids: CAWSMIGTDLYGYTF. DNA of the CDR3: TGTGCCTGGAGTATGATAGGGACAGACCTCTATGGCTACACCTTC. The full variable domain, completed using reference TRBV30 and TRBJ1-2, is SQTIHQWPATLVQPVGSPLSLECTVEGTSNPNLYWYRQAAGRGLQLLFYSVGIGQISSEVPQNLSASRPQDRQFILSSKKLLLSDSGFYLCAWSMIGTDLYGYTFGSGTRLTVV.